The source of this TCR beta chain is a study of OX40 agonist ivuxolimab in advanced cancers. V lost 5 bases to trimming and J lost 4 bases, with 6 bases between them. The CDR3 consists of 11 residues. Germline V CDR1 and CDR2: LNHDA, SQIVND (reference sequence). TCRdb's copy holds only in-frame clones and misses some; the assay was immunoSEQ multiplex PCR. The table includes tens of thousands of clones, 70% to 90% detected once. This clone has a handful of counts. Sequencing was performed on CD4+ or CD8+ T cells sorted from blood, taken in a trial of the OX40 agonist ivuxolimab. The chain links TRBV19 to TRBJ2-7; D is perhaps TRBD2 (5 bases). This TCR came from an adult with an advanced solid tumor such as melanoma, head and neck, liver or kidney cancer. The CDR3, as DNA: TGTGCCAGTAGTGGACTTTACGAGCAGTACTTC. As protein: CASSGLYEQYF.